This TCR beta chain was identified in a study of shared clonotypes between healthy human individuals. Libraries were prepared by immunoSEQ multiplex PCR; TCRdb keeps only in-frame clonotypes and omits some of them. The sample shows around 690,000 clones, 80% to 95% of them seen only once. V lost 4 bases, J lost 7 bases, and 18 bases lay in between. Germline lookup yields CDR1 SGHKS and CDR2 YYEKEE (reference sequence). The length of the CDR3 is 14 residues. This clonotype was sampled from a man younger than 30 in good health. Some clones in this sample may be carry-over from other donors' samples. The chain joins TRBV5-5 to TRBJ2-7, with a tentative D call TRBD2 (7 bases). Sequences were obtained from memory CD8+ T cells from PBMCs. As to subset: CD45RO+ cells pooled with CCR7-negative TemRA cells. CDR3 sequence (DNA): TGTGCCAGCAGCGGAATGGTGGGGGGGCGAGAGCAGTACTTC. Residues: CASSGMVGGREQYF.